Listed below are T cell receptor beta chains from one sample, sequenced in a study of blood T cell repertoires in COVID-19. Produced via immunoSEQ multiplex PCR; TCRdb's table is partial and in-frame only. The table includes approximately 350,000 clones, roughly 90% detected once. Specimen: peripheral blood. The receptors were gathered from a woman aged 70-85 years with COVID-19, enrolled during active disease. Both conserved end residues are part of each CDR3. A D gene is named only where the DNA matches it firmly. Part of the rows lack a size; the others show once, few, many or a class for expanded clones.

>TRBJ2-7|.|.|TRBV27
TGTGCCAGCAGTTTCTCCTACGGACAGTGGATCTACGAGCAGTACTTC
CASSFSYGQWIYEQYF
>TRBJ2-7|.|.|TRBV5-1
TGCGCCAGCAGCTTGGCCGGGGATGGCGAGCAGTACTTC
CASSLAGDGEQYF
>TRBJ2-7|.|.|TRBV15
TGTGCCACCAGCAGAGAGGCCGGGGTTTGGTCCTACGAGCAGTACTTC
CATSREAGVWSYEQYF
>TRBJ1-1|.|.|TRBV6-5
TGTGCCAGCAGTCCCCAGGAGAACACTGAAGCTTTCTTT
CASSPQENTEAFF
>TRBJ2-7|.|.|TRBV5-1
TGCGCCAGCAGTTATTTCGTTTCCGGACCGGGACTCGCAGAAACCTACGAGCAGTACTTC
CASSYFVSGPGLAETYEQYF
>TRBJ2-1|.|.|TRBV7-2
TGTGCCAGCAGCTTAGGTCCAGGGGGGAATGAGCAGTTCTTC
CASSLGPGGNEQFF
>TRBJ2-5|.|TRBD1|TRBV27
TGTGCCAGTTCCCGGGACAGGGGGCGAGAGACCCAGTACTTC
CASSRDRGRETQYF
>TRBJ1-4|.|.|TRBV21-1
TGTGCCAGCAGCAAACGCGAGGCAGGGGGTAATGAAAAACTGTTTTTT
CASSKREAGGNEKLFF
>TRBJ2-2|.|TRBD2|TRBV24-1
TGTGCCACCAGTGACCCCGGGAGGCCGGCCGGGGAGCTGTTTTTT
CATSDPGRPAGELFF
>TRBJ2-7|few|.|TRBV18
TGTGCCAGCTCACCACCAGGAGTCTACGAGCAGTACTTC
CASSPPGVYEQYF
>TRBJ1-4|.|.|TRBV28
TGTGCCAGCAGTTTTCGGCAGGTTGAAAAACTGTTTTTT
CASSFRQVEKLFF
>TRBJ2-1|once|.|TRBV10-3
TGTGCCATCAGCCTACAGGGATCCTACAATGAGCAGTTCTTC
CAISLQGSYNEQFF
>TRBJ2-7|few|.|TRBV6-2/TRBV6-3
TGTGCCAGCAGTTATTCGCCAGGAGGGCCACCCTACGAGCAGTACTTC
CASSYSPGGPPYEQYF
>TRBJ1-2|.|.|TRBV4-2
TGTGCCAGCAGCCAAGATCTCGTATCCTATGGCTACACCTTC
CASSQDLVSYGYTF
>TRBJ2-5|.|TRBD2|TRBV5-1
TGCGCCAGCAGCTTCTCCATTGGCGGGGGGGAAGAGACCCAGTACTTC
CASSFSIGGGEETQYF
>TRBJ2-5|.|TRBD2|TRBV5-8
TGTGCCAGCAGCTTGCGGGGGGAGGAGACCCAGTACTTC
CASSLRGEETQYF
>TRBJ1-2|once|.|TRBV5-1
TGCGCCAGCAGCTTGGGCCCCTCAGGGGGCTACACCTTC
CASSLGPSGGYTF
>TRBJ1-2|.|TRBD1|TRBV6-1
TGTGCCAGCAGTGAGGGACAGGCCTCTAACTATGGCTACACCTTC
CASSEGQASNYGYTF
>TRBJ1-2|.|.|TRBV9
TGTGCCAGCAGCGTAAGCCCGTCAGGGGATAGCTATGGCTACACCTTC
CASSVSPSGDSYGYTF
>TRBJ1-5|.|TRBD1|TRBV7-9
TGTGCCAGCAGCCGCGCGGGACAGGGGGGCAATCAGCCCCAGCATTTT
CASSRAGQGGNQPQHF
>TRBJ2-4|.|TRBD1|TRBV28
TGTGCCAGCAGTTTAGAATTGGGGACAGTCGAAAACATTCAGTACTTC
CASSLELGTVENIQYF
>TRBJ2-2|.|TRBD1|TRBV5-1
TGCGCCAGCAGCTCCGGACAGGGAGGTACCGGGGAGCTGTTTTTT
CASSSGQGGTGELFF
>TRBJ1-1|.|.|TRBV5-4
TGTGCCAGCAGCCATAAACAGGTTACTGAAGCTTTCTTT
CASSHKQVTEAFF
>TRBJ1-3|few|.|TRBV6-6
TGTGCCAGCAGTTTAGAGAACACCATATATTTT
CASSLENTIYF
>TRBJ1-4|once|TRBD1|TRBV7-2
TGTGCCAGCAGCTTGCAGGGGGGCGATGAAAAACTGTTTTTT
CASSLQGGDEKLFF
>TRBJ2-3|.|.|TRBV30
TGTGCCTGGAGAGGAGGCTATACTAGCACAGATACGCAGTATTTT
CAWRGGYTSTDTQYF
>TRBJ2-5|.|.|TRBV13
TGTGCCAGCAGCTTACGCAGGGCCCAAGAGACCCAGTACTTC
CASSLRRAQETQYF
>TRBJ1-2|few|TRBD1|TRBV12-3/TRBV12-4
TGTGCCAGCAGATCGACAGGGGCCTATGGCTACACCTTC
CASRSTGAYGYTF
>TRBJ2-5|.|TRBD2|TRBV11-2
TGTGCCAGCAGCTTTCGGGGGGGAGAGACCCAGTACTTC
CASSFRGGETQYF
>TRBJ2-5|.|TRBD2|TRBV5-6
TGTGCCAGCAGCACGGGGGGTTACCAAGAGACCCAGTACTTC
CASSTGGYQETQYF
>TRBJ1-4|.|TRBD1|TRBV6-5
TGTGCCAGCAGTTTCGACAGGGGGCCCGAAAAACTGTTTTTT
CASSFDRGPEKLFF
>TRBJ2-2|.|TRBD1|TRBV2
TGTGCCAGCAGTGGCCACAGGGGGCGCGACACCGGGGAGCTGTTTTTT
CASSGHRGRDTGELFF
>TRBJ1-2|.|TRBD1|TRBV24-1
TGTGCCACCAGTGATTTTGACAGGGCTTCTAACTATGGCTACACCTTC
CATSDFDRASNYGYTF
>TRBJ2-7|.|TRBD2|TRBV30
TGTGCCTTGTCTCCCTGGGGCGGGGGCGAGCAGTACTTC
CALSPWGGGEQYF
>TRBJ1-2|.|.|TRBV6-6
TGTGCCAGCAGGATCGCGTTTGGGGGGAGCTATGGCTACACCTTC
CASRIAFGGSYGYTF
>TRBJ2-7|once|.|TRBV28
TGTGCCAGCAGAGTTGGGAGCAGGTACGAGCAGTACTTC
CASRVGSRYEQYF
>TRBJ1-3|once|.|TRBV3-1/TRBV3-2
TGTGCCAGCAGCCAAGGGACACTAGGAAACACCATATATTTT
CASSQGTLGNTIYF